Shown below are 18 T cell receptor beta chains from a single sample sequenced in a study of CD8 T cells in Susac syndrome. Random hexamers primed reverse transcription of roughly 0.5 to 1 ug RNA. TCRdb reprocessed the immunoSEQ multiplex PCR reads via MiXCR and lists one record per CDR3 protein. The sample holds under 200,000 distinct CDR3 sequences, about 91% seen once. The sequencing sample was made of CD4+ T cells from PBMCs. The receptor source for this set is a human donor with Susac syndrome.

The rearrangement uses TRBV9 and TRBJ1-2; possible D gene TRBD1, 6 bases. CDR3 length equals 13 residues. Trimming stripped 9 bases from V and 1 base from J, with 13 bases between. The germline V gene encodes CDR1 SGDLS and CDR2 YYNGEE. The CDR3 DNA sequence: TGTGCCAAGCGGGAGGGGGGTAACTATGGCTACACCTTC. Translated, it gives CAKREGGNYGYTF. Supplemented by reference TRBV9 and TRBJ1-2, the full variable domain reads DSGVTQTPKHLITATGQRVTLRCSPRSGDLSVYWYQQSLDQGLQFLIQYYNGEERAKGNILERFSAQQFPDLHSELNLSSLELGDSALYFCAKREGGNYGYTFGSGTRLTVV.

The V and J genes are TRBV20-1 and TRBJ2-2; possibly TRBD2 for D (7 bases). CDR3 length equals 16 residues. V dropped 6 bases and J dropped 4 bases, with 21 bases sitting between them. Germline V gene data show CDR1 as DFQATT and CDR2 as SNEGSKA (reference sequence). In DNA, the CDR3 is TGCAGTGCCCGACCGGGGGGCCAAACCATCACCGGGGAGCTGTTTTTT. Its protein product is CSARPGGQTITGELFF.

This chain connects TRBV20-1 to TRBJ2-5, with 12 bases fitting TRBD2. The CDR3 contains 15 residues. Trimming took 0 bases from V and 5 from J; bases not matched to a gene: 4. Germline assignment: CDR1 DFQATT and CDR2 SNEGSKA (reference sequence). CDR3: CSARDGLAGTETQYF. CDR3 nucleotides: TGCAGTGCTAGAGACGGACTAGCGGGAACCGAGACCCAGTACTTC.

The chain recombines TRBV20-1 with TRBJ1-2; 8 bases align to TRBD1. CDR3 length: 12 residues. CDR1 and CDR2 from the germline V gene are DFQATT and SNEGSKA (reference sequence). Germline trimming cut 5 bases from V and 2 bases from J; bases unmatched to any gene: 1. CDR3 nucleotides: TGCAGTGCTGCAGGGGGCAACTATGGCTACACCTTC. It specifies CSAAGGNYGYTF.

V and J are TRBV11-2 and TRBJ2-3, with D perhaps matching TRBD2 (5 bases). The CDR3 has 14 residues. CDR1 and CDR2 from the germline V gene are SGHAT and FQNNGV. V was trimmed by 2 bases and J by 6 bases, leaving 12 bases between them. CDR3 region: CASSLSGGWDTQYF. In DNA, the CDR3 is TGTGCCAGCAGCTTATCCGGAGGTTGGGATACGCAGTATTTT. The full variable domain, with the rest looked up from reference TRBV11-2 and TRBJ2-3, is EAGVAQSPRYKIIEKRQSVAFWCNPISGHATLYWYQQILGQGPKLLIQFQNNGVVDDSQLPKDRFSAERLKGVDSTLKIQPAKLEDSAVYLCASSLSGGWDTQYFGPGTRLTVL.

This chain joins TRBV25-1 and TRBJ1-1; 7 nucleotides agree with TRBD1. Germline lookup yields CDR1 MGHDK and CDR2 SYGVNS. This CDR3 comprises 13 residues. V gave up 5 bases and J gave up 3 bases; unmatched junction bases: 3. In nucleotides, the CDR3 is TGTGCCAGCAGTACCACAGGGGACACTGAAGCTTTCTTT. Its translation is CASSTTGDTEAFF.

The chain combines TRBV10-3 with TRBJ1-1, with 12 bases that match TRBD1. Germline loops: CDR1 ENHRY, CDR2 SYGVKD. The CDR3 length is 14 residues. Trimming removed 6 bases from V and 4 bases from J; junction bases left unmatched: 3. The CDR3 DNA reads as TGTGCCATCAGGGGACAGGGGGCGGTCACTGAAGCTTTCTTT. It yields the protein CAIRGQGAVTEAFF.

This chain joins TRBV18 and TRBJ2-7; 7 bases align to TRBD1. V trimming: 3 bases; J trimming: 0 bases; junction bases outside the gene matches: 2. The CDR3 loop spans 14 amino acids. CDR1 is KGHSH and CDR2 is LQKENI in the germline V gene. CDR3 bases: TGTGCCAGCTCACCGACAGGGATCTCCTACGAGCAGTACTTC. Its protein product is CASSPTGISYEQYF.

The V gene is TRBV12-5, the J gene TRBJ1-6, with D possibly TRBD1 on 5 matching bases. The CDR3 has 15 amino acids. V lost 0 bases, J lost 10 bases, and 13 bases lay in between. CDR1 is LGHNT and CDR2 is FRNRAP in the germline V gene. CDR3 in DNA: TGTGCTAGTGGTTTGGTAATTCAGGGCAGCTCACCCCTCCACTTT. As protein: CASGLVIQGSSPLHF.

The chain has TRBV5-1 and TRBJ2-2; 10 bases line up with TRBD2. This CDR3 is 16 amino acids long. The germline V gene encodes CDR1 SGHRS and CDR2 YFSETQ. J gave up 5 bases and V 4 bases, and 8 bases lay outside the gene matches. This CDR3 reads CASSVSSGSRTGELFF. The CDR3 DNA sequence: TGCGCCAGCAGCGTATCTAGCGGGAGCCGGACCGGGGAGCTGTTTTTT.

This clonotype was picked up one time. The chain carries TRBV18 and TRBJ2-7; D may be TRBD1 or TRBD2 (5 bases each). This CDR3 is 14 amino acids long. Trimming left V 0 bases short and J 10 bases short, with 16 bases between. Germline loops: CDR1 KGHSH, CDR2 LQKENI. CDR3 DNA sequence: TGTGCCAGCTCACCACCGGGGACGAAAATCCTTCAGTACTTC. Translated, it gives CASSPPGTKILQYF.

The V gene is TRBV2, the J gene TRBJ2-4, with 9 bases that match TRBD1. With V trimmed by 7 bases and J by 0 bases, 13 bases remained unmatched. Germline CDR1 is SNHLY and CDR2 is FYNNEI. CDR3 length: 18 amino acids. The CDR3 sequence is CASIWDRVLQLAKNIQYF. CDR3 nucleotides: TGTGCCAGCATTTGGGACAGGGTGCTTCAGCTAGCCAAAAACATTCAGTACTTC. The whole variable domain, filled in from reference TRBV2 and TRBJ2-4, reads EPEVTQTPSHQVTQMGQEVILRCVPISNHLYFYWYRQILGQKVEFLVSFYNNEISEKSEIFDDQFSVERPDGSNFTLKIRSTKLEDSAMYFCASIWDRVLQLAKNIQYFGAGTRLSVL.

This clonotype occurred a few times. This chain links TRBV14 with TRBJ2-5, with 8 nucleotides matching TRBD1. V trimming: 7 bases; J trimming: 5 bases; junction bases outside the gene matches: 6. The CDR3 runs 13 residues. In germline, CDR1 is SGHDN, CDR2 FVKESK. The CDR3 sequence: CASTQGAGETQYF. The CDR3, as DNA: TGTGCCAGCACCCAGGGGGCGGGGGAGACCCAGTACTTC.

The rearrangement links TRBV19 to TRBJ1-2; D gene ambiguous. V lost 7 bases, J lost 3 bases, and 24 bases lay in between. Germline CDR1 reads LNHDA; CDR2 reads SQIVND (reference sequence). The CDR3 runs to 17 residues. This chain's CDR3 is CASNPTFSGRRDYGYTF. The CDR3 coding sequence is TGTGCCAGTAACCCGACGTTTAGTGGGCGCCGGGACTATGGCTACACCTTC.

This rearrangement joins TRBV6-6 to TRBJ2-1; 10 bases line up with TRBD2. V lost 2 bases to trimming and J lost 7 bases; unmatched junction nucleotides: 5. Per germline, CDR1 MNHNY and CDR2 SVGAGI (reference sequence). The CDR3 runs 15 residues. The DNA for the CDR3 is TGTGCCAGCAGTTACCGAGCGGGGGGGAGTAATGAGCAGTTCTTC. Translating it yields CASSYRAGGSNEQFF.

The chain joins TRBV6-2 or TRBV6-3 to TRBJ2-7; the D is unclear. The ends were cut back, 3 bases at V and 2 bases at J, with 11 bases in the middle. CDR1 MNHEY and CDR2 SVGEGT come from the germline V gene. The CDR3 covers 14 residues. The CDR3, as DNA: TGTGCCAGCAGTTATGAGCGACACGCCTACGAGCAGTACTTC. Translating gives CASSYERHAYEQYF.

The V call is TRBV7-2, the J call TRBJ1-1; D is undetermined. Between the trimmed V and J ends, which lost 5 bases and 4 bases, there was a span of 14 bases. Germline loops: CDR1 SGHTA, CDR2 FQGNSA. This CDR3 comprises 14 residues. The DNA of the CDR3 is TGTGCCAGCAGCGAACTAGGGTTTGCCACTGAAGCTTTCTTT. Amino acid sequence: CASSELGFATEAFF.

This chain uses TRBV7-2 with TRBJ1-1, with a tentative D call TRBD1 (6 bases). This CDR3 contains 14 residues. Per the germline V gene, CDR1 is SGHTA and CDR2 is FQGNSA. Deletions cut 4 bases from V and 3 bases from J, with 12 bases between. The CDR3 DNA sequence: TGTGCCAGCAGCTCGAGGCGGGGGCACACTGAAGCTTTCTTT. It encodes CASSSRRGHTEAFF.